These T cell receptor beta chains were read from a single sample in a study of CD4+ T cells in melanoma. Some clones are missing from TCRdb's copy, which holds only in-frame ones; the method was immunoSEQ multiplex PCR. This sample carries fewer than 11,000 clones, 78% of them seen once, and the ten largest clones take around 21%. Source material: cells from a culture (not recorded whether cultured in vitro). The source of these receptors is a human donor with melanoma. The CDR3 runs from the conserved cysteine through the conserved F or W.

j_call v_call cdr3_aa
TRBJ1-2 TRBV6-5 CASTETGDYGYTF
TRBJ2-1 TRBV7-3 CASSLGGGPYNEQFF
TRBJ1-1 TRBV23-1 CASSLADRGPNTEAFF
TRBJ1-4 TRBV18 CASSPVGTGHEKLFF
TRBJ2-3 TRBV10-3 CAISEVTGGPDTQYF
TRBJ1-3 TRBV4-1 CASSQDPGIGNTIYF
TRBJ1-5 TRBV6-5 CASSRDSYSNQPQHF
TRBJ2-7 TRBV4-1 CASSQSWQGSGYRSYEQYF
TRBJ1-1 TRBV5-1 CASSWDRGMNTEAFF
TRBJ1-4 TRBV2 CASSESAGSEDEKLFF
TRBJ2-5 TRBV14 CASSQSGTQYF
TRBJ1-1 TRBV18 CASSPVGTAEAFF
TRBJ2-7 TRBV27 CASRGGFGAYEQYF
TRBJ1-2 TRBV2 CASRPDRGRGGYTF
TRBJ1-1 TRBV7-3 CASSGGGDTEAFF
TRBJ2-7 TRBV29-1 CSVVFGSGVYEQYF
TRBJ1-3 TRBV5-5 CASSLDNGRGNTIYF
TRBJ2-7 TRBV3-1/TRBV3-2 CASSPRTGGQYF
TRBJ2-5 TRBV5-1 CASSLAGGQYGTQYF
TRBJ2-1 TRBV11-2 CASSSQTEPLHYNEQFF
TRBJ1-2 TRBV4-1 CASSHAAGTEPYSYGYTF